The next 16 T cell receptor beta chains were all read from a single sample in a study of metastatic and nonmetastatic thyroid tumors. Thyroid surgery was preceded by no treatment in any patient. TCRdb reassembled clones from the PCR reads with MiXCR. Of approximately 12,000 clones listed, about 23% were seen once; the top ten hold roughly 3.9%. Sequencing used blood. The source of these receptors is a female donor with papillary thyroid cancer or a benign thyroid nodule (not recorded which). Some clones in this sample may be carry-over from other donors' samples.

This clone was counted between two and nine times. This chain connects TRBV5-8 to TRBJ1-5; D not certain. The V gene's germline CDR1 is SGHTS and CDR2 YDEGEE. V dropped 4 bases and J dropped 3 bases, with 17 bases sitting between them. The CDR3 totals 16 residues. The DNA of the CDR3 is TGTGCCAGCAGCACTGCGGCCGAGTTTTACAATCAGCCCCAGCATTTT. This sequence encodes CASSTAAEFYNQPQHF.

This clone was seen only a few times. The chain employs TRBV6-1 and TRBJ1-5; D uncertain. Between the trimmed V and J ends, which lost 6 bases and 0 bases, there was a span of 15 bases. CDR1 is MNHNS, CDR2 SASEGT, per germline. This CDR3 has 16 residues. The CDR3 DNA is TGTGCCAGCAGGAACCAGGTGAAGTATAGCAATCAGCCCCAGCATTTT. Translated, it gives CASRNQVKYSNQPQHF.

By frequency in the sample, this clone is medium-sized. The chain links TRBV27 to TRBJ2-2; tentative D call: TRBD1 (5 bases). The CDR3 is 16 amino acids. With 5 bases removed from V and 5 bases from J, the gap between germline ends came to 18 bases. The germline CDR1 and CDR2 sequences are MNHEY and SMNVEV (reference sequence). CDR3: CASSNLDTGYTGELFF. The CDR3 nucleotides are TGTGCCAGCAGTAATCTGGACACTGGATATACCGGGGAGCTGTTTTTT.

By its share, this clone is medium-sized. The V call is TRBV27, the J call TRBJ2-3; TRBD2 matches at 8 bases. V lost 2 bases, J lost 2 bases, and 6 bases stayed unmatched. The CDR3 contains 16 residues. Per germline, CDR1 MNHEY and CDR2 SMNVEV (reference sequence). CDR3 in DNA: TGTGCCAGCAGTTTAGACGGGAGGGGAGCCACAGATACGCAGTATTTT. Its translation is CASSLDGRGATDTQYF.

The chain uses TRBV20-1 and TRBJ2-1; the D gene is possibly TRBD2 (7 bases). The V gene's germline CDR1 is DFQATT and CDR2 SNEGSKA (reference sequence). Trimming removed 5 bases from V and 5 bases from J, with 16 bases in between. The CDR3 spans 14 residues. CDR3: CSACRGGGHNEQFF. The CDR3 nucleotides read TGCAGTGCTTGCCGTGGCGGGGGCCACAATGAGCAGTTCTTC.

In this sample, this clone turned up many times. The chain has TRBV20-1 and TRBJ1-2; tentatively, D is TRBD1 (5 bases). V lost 3 bases, J lost 6 bases, and 17 bases lay in between. In germline, CDR1 is DFQATT, CDR2 SNEGSKA (reference sequence). CDR3 length: 14 residues. CDR3: CSASGWGLSNGYTF. For the CDR3, the DNA is TGCAGTGCTAGTGGTTGGGGGTTGTCAAATGGCTACACCTTC.

This chain connects TRBV6-2 or TRBV6-3 to TRBJ2-1; tentatively, D is TRBD1 or TRBD2 (5 bases each). Trimming stripped 6 bases from V and 7 bases from J, with 7 bases between. The CDR3 sequence is 11 residues long. Germline V gene sequence: CDR1 MNHEY, CDR2 SVGEGT. In DNA, the CDR3 is TGTGCCAGCAGCTGGGGGAATGAGCAGTTCTTC. Amino acids: CASSWGNEQFF.

This clone was detected a few times. This likely comes from a read error, as the CDR3 has no conserved phenylalanine or tryptophan at its end. The J gene is TRBJ2-2, the V gene TRBV10-3, with TRBD2 identical over 7 bases. Germline CDR1 and CDR2: ENHRY and SYGVKD. The CDR3 has 16 residues. The junction had 12 bases not matched to a gene; V was cut back by 6 bases and J by 5 bases. The CDR3 DNA is TGTGCCATCAGGGGGACTATCAGCAAGGATACCGGGGAGCTGTTTTCT. Translating it yields CAIRGTISKDTGELFS.

This clone has a count of ten or more. The chain is built from TRBV20-1 and TRBJ1-1; D is undetermined. Per the germline V gene, CDR1 is DFQATT and CDR2 is SNEGSKA (reference sequence). V lost 1 base, J lost 4 bases, and 7 bases lay in between. The CDR3 loop spans 12 amino acids. The CDR3 nucleotides read TGCAGTGCTAGAGTCCCACGCACTGAAGCTTTCTTT. This encodes CSARVPRTEAFF.

Comment on this clone: One end of the junction varies from germline; a read error may be responsible. The chain recombines TRBV5-1 with TRBJ2-3; TRBD1 is a possible D gene (5 bases). The CDR3 length is 16 residues. Germline lookup yields CDR1 SGHRS and CDR2 YFSETQ. CDR3 residues: CASSLGATAITYTHYF. The CDR3 coding sequence is TGCGCCAGCAGCTTGGGGGCGACAGCGATCACATATACGCATTATTTT.

This clone was picked up a small number of times. The chain recombines TRBV29-1 with TRBJ2-7; D possibly uses TRBD1 or TRBD2 (6 bases each). Per germline, CDR1 SQVTM and CDR2 ANQGSEA. This CDR3 is 13 amino acids long. CDR3 region: CRARLEGDYEQYF. The DNA for the CDR3 is TGCAGAGCTCGACTAGAGGGGGACTACGAGCAGTACTTC.

This clone was found many times. A much larger clone differs by one base, so this may be a read error. This rearrangement joins TRBV20-1 to TRBJ1-4; D not resolved. Looked up from germline, CDR1 is DFQATT and CDR2 is SNEGSKA (reference sequence). This CDR3 spans 15 amino acids. V lost 8 bases and J lost 8, with 24 bases in between. The CDR3, as DNA: TGCAGTACCGCTGGGAACTCATTAGCAGCGGAAAAACTGTTTTTT. Its translation is CSTAGNSLAAEKLFF.

By sample share, this clone is medium-sized. The DNA of the CDR3 is TGTGCCACCAGCGGGGGTGTGGGGACCCAGTACTTC. It specifies CATSGGVGTQYF. This chain uses TRBV12-3 or TRBV12-4 with TRBJ2-5; 8 nucleotides line up with TRBD2. The CDR3 runs to 12 residues. V lost 10 bases and J lost 7; bases outside the gene matches: 8.

With regard to this clone: A read error may explain this, as a much larger clone is one base away. The chain uses TRBV7-9 and TRBJ2-3, with D perhaps TRBD1 (6 bases). Germline loops: CDR1 SEHNR, CDR2 FQNEAQ (reference sequence). The CDR3 loop spans 14 amino acids. The CDR3 reads CASSLLQGKDTQYF. CDR3 sequence (DNA): TGTGCCAGCAGCTTATTACAGGGTAAAGATACGCAGTACTTT. The full variable domain, in which reference TRBV7-9 and TRBJ2-3 provide the parts outside the CDR3, is DTGVSQNPRHKITKRGQNVTFRCDPISEHNRLYWYRQTLGQGPEFLTYFQNEAQLEKSRLLSDRFSAERPKGSFSTLEIQRTEQGDSAMYLCASSLLQGKDTQYFGPGTRLTVL.

This clone was seen at least ten times. The rearrangement links TRBV7-9 to TRBJ2-5; D may match TRBD1 or TRBD2 (5 bases each). CDR3 length: 16 residues. CDR1 is SEHNR and CDR2 is FQNEAQ in the germline V gene (reference sequence). The V and J ends lost 4 bases and 2 bases respectively, with 17 bases between them. CDR3 sequence reads: CASSYPRGTGQETQYF. The CDR3, as DNA: TGTGCCAGCAGCTACCCCCGGGGCACGGGGCAAGAGACCCAGTACTTC.

Turning to this clone: This same CDR3 is encoded by further DNA sequences in the sample. The genes are TRBV11-2 and TRBJ2-3; a weak D match, TRBD2 (6 bases). Germline V gene sequence: CDR1 SGHAT, CDR2 FQNNGV. The CDR3 is made up of 17 amino acids. V was cut by 0 bases and J by 6 bases, with 19 bases left in between. The chain's CDR3 is CASSLEVGGRGWDTQYF. The CDR3 coding sequence is TGTGCCAGCAGCTTAGAGGTGGGGGGTCGCGGGTGGGATACGCAGTATTTT. The variable domain in full, completed from reference TRBV11-2 and TRBJ2-3, reads EAGVAQSPRYKIIEKRQSVAFWCNPISGHATLYWYQQILGQGPKLLIQFQNNGVVDDSQLPKDRFSAERLKGVDSTLKIQPAKLEDSAVYLCASSLEVGGRGWDTQYFGPGTRLTVL.